A single sample is the source of the 14 T cell receptor beta chains below, sequenced in a study of CD8+ T cells in alopecia areata. Sequencing used cDNA as its template, made by extracting RNA and reverse transcribing it. Produced via immunoSEQ multiplex PCR; TCRdb's table is partial and in-frame only. This sample has more than 150,000 clones; 50% to 70% occur once, and the top ten carry roughly 15%. This sample comprised CD4+ T cells sorted from blood, obtained at week 0. The receptors stem from a human donor with alopecia areata.

The gene calls are TRBV30 and TRBJ1-2; TRBD1 matches 7 bases. CDR3 length equals 15 residues. Per germline, CDR1 GTSNPN and CDR2 SVGIG (reference sequence). Trimming removed 1 base from V and 3 bases from J; junction bases left unmatched: 8. CDR3 DNA sequence: TGTGCCTGGAGTGAGCCCCCGACAGGGTACTATGGCTACACCTTC. Translating gives CAWSEPPTGYYGYTF.

This chain joins TRBV5-5 and TRBJ2-1; D may correspond to TRBD1 or TRBD2 (5 bases each). This CDR3 spans 12 amino acids. Trimming left V 5 bases short and J 8 bases short, with 11 bases between. The germline V gene has CDR1 SGHKS and CDR2 YYEKEE (reference sequence). CDR3 nucleotide sequence: TGTGCCAGCAGTCTTGGGGGATATGAGCAGTTCTTC. It encodes CASSLGGYEQFF.

This sequence joins TRBV5-1 and TRBJ2-7; perhaps TRBD1 as D (6 bases). Germline CDR1 SGHRS, CDR2 YFSETQ. CDR3 length: 15 amino acids. V lost 0 bases and J lost 1, with 11 bases in between. The CDR3 loop is CASSLARDTSYEQYF. As DNA, the CDR3 is TGCGCCAGCAGCTTGGCCCGGGACACATCCTACGAGCAGTACTTC.

The chain combines TRBV15 with TRBJ1-1; D not resolved. Trimming stripped 3 bases from V and 7 bases from J, with 15 bases between. The CDR3 contains 14 residues. From germline, CDR1 is LNHNV and CDR2 YYDKDF (reference sequence). This chain's CDR3 is CATSRVGVGREAFF. The CDR3 nucleotides are TGTGCCACCAGCAGGGTTGGGGTGGGCCGTGAAGCTTTCTTT. The entire variable domain, with the rest obtained from reference TRBV15 and TRBJ1-1, is as follows: DAMVIQNPRYQVTQFGKPVTLSCSQTLNHNVMYWYQQKSSQAPKLLFHYYDKDFNNEADTPDNFQSRRPNTSFCFLDIRSPGLGDTAMYLCATSRVGVGREAFFGQGTRLTVV.

This clone was observed a few times. The V gene is TRBV29-1, the J gene TRBJ2-2, with 9 bases lining up with TRBD1. Trimming at V came to 6 bases and at J to 11 bases, leaving 10 bases not matched to a gene. This CDR3 comprises 13 residues. CDR1 SQVTM and CDR2 ANQGSEA come from the germline V gene. CDR3 nucleotide sequence: TGCAGCGTGGGAGACAGGGGGTTACCCGAGCTGTTTTTT. Translation gives CSVGDRGLPELFF.

The V gene is TRBV9, the J gene TRBJ1-2, with D possibly being TRBD1 (6 bases). The germline V and J ends were trimmed by 0 bases and 3 bases, with 15 bases remaining between them. Germline loops: CDR1 SGDLS, CDR2 YYNGEE. The CDR3 has 16 amino acids. The CDR3 coding sequence is TGTGCCAGCAGCGTAGGTGTCGGGGGCGCGTACTATGGCTACACCTTC. Its protein product is CASSVGVGGAYYGYTF.

This clone was picked up a small number of times. The genes are TRBV6-5 and TRBJ1-2; TRBD1 aligns across 10 bases. The junction had 8 bases not matched to a gene; V was cut back by 3 bases and J by 7 bases. The CDR3 contains 15 residues. Per germline, CDR1 MNHEY and CDR2 SVGAGI. The CDR3 nucleotides read TGTGCCAGCAGTTATGCCCGGGACAGGGGTCGTGGCTACACCTTC. This translates into CASSYARDRGRGYTF.

The rearrangement links TRBV11-2 to TRBJ1-1; TRBD1 might be the D (5 bases). With 5 bases removed from V and 10 bases from J, the gap between germline ends came to 17 bases. The germline gives CDR1 SGHAT, CDR2 FQNNGV. CDR3 length equals 13 residues. CDR3 bases: TGTGCCAGCAGCCAACGGGTCGGGACGGGAGCTTTCTTT. Translating gives CASSQRVGTGAFF.

V and J are TRBV6-5 and TRBJ2-2; the D is unclear. CDR1 MNHEY and CDR2 SVGAGI come from the germline V gene. Trimming removed 2 bases at V and 1 base at J, with 11 bases between. The CDR3 extends over 16 amino acids. Here the CDR3 reads CASSYQNPGNTGELFF. CDR3 nucleotide sequence: TGTGCCAGCAGTTACCAGAACCCAGGGAACACCGGGGAGCTGTTTTTT.

J is TRBJ1-1 and V is TRBV19; 7 bases fit TRBD1. Losses at the gene ends were 5 bases for V and 2 bases for J; bases not matched to a gene: 11. Germline lookup yields CDR1 LNHDA and CDR2 SQIVND (reference sequence). The CDR3 sequence is 16 residues long. CDR3 sequence: CASSSPNRGVNTEAFF. CDR3 bases: TGTGCCAGTAGTTCTCCTAACAGGGGAGTTAACACTGAAGCTTTCTTT. The full variable domain, its missing parts supplied by reference TRBV19 and TRBJ1-1, is DGGITQSPKYLFRKEGQNVTLSCEQNLNHDAMYWYRQDPGQGLRLIYYSQIVNDFQKGDIAEGYSVSREKKESFPLTVTSAQKNPTAFYLCASSSPNRGVNTEAFFGQGTRLTVV.

V gene TRBV7-6 combines with J gene TRBJ2-2; no reliable D call. The V and J ends lost 5 bases and 1 base respectively, with 11 bases between them. Germline CDR1 reads SGHVS; CDR2 reads FNYEAQ. This CDR3 is 15 amino acids long. CDR3 sequence: CASSTRFMNTGELFF. The CDR3, as DNA: TGTGCCAGCAGCACCCGTTTTATGAACACCGGGGAGCTGTTTTTT.

The chain links TRBV5-1 to TRBJ2-7; D remains ambiguous. Germline lookup yields CDR1 SGHRS and CDR2 YFSETQ. V lost 0 bases to trimming and J lost 12 bases, with 13 bases between them. There are 12 residues in the CDR3. This chain's CDR3 is CASSLDFESRYF. The DNA for the CDR3 is TGCGCCAGCAGCTTGGACTTCGAAAGTCGGTACTTC.

This chain links TRBV30 with TRBJ2-3; a weak D match, TRBD1 (6 bases). Germline V gives CDR1 GTSNPN, CDR2 SVGIG (reference sequence). V dropped 4 bases and J dropped 2 bases, with 13 bases sitting between them. CDR3 length equals 14 residues. DNA for the CDR3: TGTGCCTGGATAACAGCAGGGGACACAGATACGCAGTATTTT. Its translation: CAWITAGDTDTQYF.

The chain links TRBV7-9 to TRBJ2-5; tentative D call: TRBD2 (5 bases). The CDR3 loop spans 11 amino acids. The ends were cut back, 10 bases at V and 10 bases at J, with 16 bases in the middle. Germline loops: CDR1 SEHNR, CDR2 FQNEAQ (reference sequence). CDR3 DNA sequence: TGTGCCATTACGGGTCGGGGAGACCAGTACTTC. Protein: CAITGRGDQYF.